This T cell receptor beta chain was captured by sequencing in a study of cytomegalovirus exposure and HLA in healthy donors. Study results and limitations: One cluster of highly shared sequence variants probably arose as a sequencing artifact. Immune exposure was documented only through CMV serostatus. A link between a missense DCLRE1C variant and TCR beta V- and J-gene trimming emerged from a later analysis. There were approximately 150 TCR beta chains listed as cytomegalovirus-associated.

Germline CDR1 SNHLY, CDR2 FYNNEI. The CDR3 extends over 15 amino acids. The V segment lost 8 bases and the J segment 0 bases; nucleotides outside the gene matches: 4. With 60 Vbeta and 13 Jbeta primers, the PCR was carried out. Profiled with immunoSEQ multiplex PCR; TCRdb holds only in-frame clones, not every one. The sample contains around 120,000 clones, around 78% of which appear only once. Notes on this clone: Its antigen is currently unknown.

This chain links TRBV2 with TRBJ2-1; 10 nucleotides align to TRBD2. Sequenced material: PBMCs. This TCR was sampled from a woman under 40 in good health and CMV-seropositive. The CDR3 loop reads CASEAGGHSYNEQFF. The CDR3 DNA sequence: TGTGCCAGCGAAGCGGGGGGGCACTCCTACAATGAGCAGTTCTTC.